These T cell receptor beta chains were read from a single sample in a study of identical twins. One entry per CDR3 protein results from TCRdb running MiXCR on the 5' RACE reads. The sample lists around 670,000 distinct CDR3 sequences; around 6.1% were seen once. The sample was naive T cells sorted from blood. The receptors were gathered from a man aged 18 to 30 in good health. Each CDR3 is given with its conserved first and last residue. A D gene is named only where the DNA matches it firmly. Not all rows give a size; the values are once, few, many and, for expanded clones, a class.

clone size: many
D gene: TRBD2
V gene: TRBV20-1
J gene: TRBJ2-5
CDR3 DNA: TGCAGTGCTAGAGAGCGGGAGGGAAGCGAGACCCAGTACTTC
CDR3 protein: CSAREREGSETQYF

clone size: many
D gene: .
V gene: TRBV20-1
J gene: TRBJ2-1
CDR3 DNA: TGCAGTGCTCCGTCCTATCGGCAGTTCTTC
CDR3 protein: CSAPSYRQFF

clone size: .
D gene: .
V gene: TRBV5-1
J gene: TRBJ1-6
CDR3 DNA: TGCGCCAGCAGCTTGGAGGGACCCCATAATTCACCCGTCCACTTT
CDR3 protein: CASSLEGPHNSPVHF

clone size: .
D gene: .
V gene: TRBV12-3/TRBV12-4
J gene: TRBJ2-3
CDR3 DNA: TGTGCCAGCAACTACGGGGATACGCAGTATTTT
CDR3 protein: CASNYGDTQYF

clone size: many
D gene: .
V gene: TRBV9
J gene: TRBJ2-1
CDR3 DNA: TGTGCCAGCTCAGGGGCCGATGAGCAGTTCTTC
CDR3 protein: CASSGADEQFF

clone size: many
D gene: TRBD2
V gene: TRBV12-3/TRBV12-4
J gene: TRBJ2-1
CDR3 DNA: TGTGCCAGCAGCTTAGCGGGAGGGGTGCAGTTCTTC
CDR3 protein: CASSLAGGVQFF

clone size: many
D gene: TRBD2
V gene: TRBV4-2
J gene: TRBJ2-3
CDR3 DNA: TGTGCCAGCAGCCTATCAGCGGGAGTGTTAGATACGCAGTATTTT
CDR3 protein: CASSLSAGVLDTQYF

clone size: many
D gene: .
V gene: TRBV21-1
J gene: TRBJ2-5
CDR3 DNA: TGTGCCAGCAGCAGGCCGTTCCAAGAGACCCAGTACTTC
CDR3 protein: CASSRPFQETQYF

clone size: many
D gene: .
V gene: TRBV4-2
J gene: TRBJ2-3
CDR3 DNA: TGTGCCAGCAGCCCCCGGGACGGCACAGATACGCAGTATTTT
CDR3 protein: CASSPRDGTDTQYF

clone size: many
D gene: .
V gene: TRBV7-2
J gene: TRBJ2-7
CDR3 DNA: TGTGCCAGCAGCTTAACTTGGGGGAGGTCCTACGAGCAGTACTTC
CDR3 protein: CASSLTWGRSYEQYF

clone size: many
D gene: .
V gene: TRBV20-1
J gene: TRBJ2-1
CDR3 DNA: TGCAGTGCTAGCCCCCTTACAGGGTCAAGCTCCTACAATGAGCAGTTCTTC
CDR3 protein: CSASPLTGSSSYNEQFF

clone size: few
D gene: .
V gene: TRBV27
J gene: TRBJ1-6
CDR3 DNA: TGTGCCAGCTCCGGCAGGGCGGGTTCACCCCTCCACTTT
CDR3 protein: CASSGRAGSPLHF

clone size: many
D gene: TRBD1
V gene: TRBV29-1
J gene: TRBJ2-4
CDR3 DNA: TGCAGCGTTTGGACAGGGGGAGCCAAAAACATTCAGTACTTC
CDR3 protein: CSVWTGGAKNIQYF

clone size: few
D gene: .
V gene: TRBV6-1
J gene: TRBJ1-3
CDR3 DNA: TGTGCCAGCACCCGAGGACAGCCAGTCTCTGGAAACACCATATATTTT
CDR3 protein: CASTRGQPVSGNTIYF

clone size: many
D gene: .
V gene: TRBV4-3
J gene: TRBJ2-1
CDR3 DNA: TGCGCCAGCAGCCAAGAGGGGGAACCCTACAATGAGCAGTTCTTC
CDR3 protein: CASSQEGEPYNEQFF

clone size: .
D gene: .
V gene: TRBV24-1
J gene: TRBJ2-5
CDR3 DNA: TGTGCCACCAGTGATGTGCAGGGTAGTGGAGAGACCCAGTACTTC
CDR3 protein: CATSDVQGSGETQYF

clone size: many
D gene: TRBD1
V gene: TRBV28
J gene: TRBJ2-7
CDR3 DNA: TGTGCCGCCCAACAGGGGTCCGCCTTTGCGTACTTC
CDR3 protein: CAAQQGSAFAYF

clone size: many
D gene: TRBD1
V gene: TRBV27
J gene: TRBJ2-7
CDR3 DNA: TGTGCCACCAAAATGACAGGGTCCTCCTACGAGCAGTACTTC
CDR3 protein: CATKMTGSSYEQYF

clone size: many
D gene: .
V gene: TRBV20-1
J gene: TRBJ1-1
CDR3 DNA: TGCAGTGCTAGTCCTGCGGGGAGCACTGAAGCTTTCTTT
CDR3 protein: CSASPAGSTEAFF

clone size: many
D gene: TRBD2
V gene: TRBV20-1
J gene: TRBJ2-1
CDR3 DNA: TGCAGTGCTAGAGGTCCTAGCGGGAGGGAGTTCTTC
CDR3 protein: CSARGPSGREFF

clone size: few
D gene: .
V gene: TRBV3-1
J gene: TRBJ1-1
CDR3 DNA: TGTGCCAGCAGCCAGTACACAGGGAACACTGAAGCTTTCTTT
CDR3 protein: CASSQYTGNTEAFF

clone size: .
D gene: TRBD2
V gene: TRBV12-3/TRBV12-4
J gene: TRBJ2-5
CDR3 DNA: TGTGCCAGCAGATTAACAGGGACTAGCGGCAAAGAGACCCAGTACTTC
CDR3 protein: CASRLTGTSGKETQYF

clone size: .
D gene: .
V gene: TRBV12-3/TRBV12-4
J gene: TRBJ1-1
CDR3 DNA: TGTGCCAGCAATCTCGGGGAGGTGGACACTGAAGCTTTCTTT
CDR3 protein: CASNLGEVDTEAFF

clone size: many
D gene: TRBD2
V gene: TRBV24-1
J gene: TRBJ2-1
CDR3 DNA: TGTGCCACCAGTGATCATACTAGCGGACCGCAGTTCTTC
CDR3 protein: CATSDHTSGPQFF

clone size: many
D gene: .
V gene: TRBV10-3
J gene: TRBJ2-2
CDR3 DNA: TGTGCCACTTCGGGGACATCCAACACCGGGGAGCTGTTTTTT
CDR3 protein: CATSGTSNTGELFF

clone size: many
D gene: .
V gene: TRBV5-1
J gene: TRBJ1-1
CDR3 DNA: TGCGCCAGCAGCCTCCCTCAAGGCGCTGAAGCTTTCTTT
CDR3 protein: CASSLPQGAEAFF

clone size: many
D gene: TRBD1
V gene: TRBV10-2
J gene: TRBJ2-1
CDR3 DNA: TGCGCCAGCAGTGGGGGACAGACCTACAATGAGCAGTTCTTC
CDR3 protein: CASSGGQTYNEQFF

clone size: many
D gene: .
V gene: TRBV6-2/TRBV6-3
J gene: TRBJ2-2
CDR3 DNA: TGTGCCAGCATTTGGGACAGGACTAGGGACACCGGGGAGCTGTTTTTT
CDR3 protein: CASIWDRTRDTGELFF

clone size: few
D gene: .
V gene: TRBV19
J gene: TRBJ2-2
CDR3 DNA: TGTGCCAGTACCCTTACCCATAGGACCGGGGAGCTGTTTTTT
CDR3 protein: CASTLTHRTGELFF

clone size: many
D gene: TRBD1
V gene: TRBV20-1
J gene: TRBJ2-5
CDR3 DNA: TGCAGTGCTCGACAGGGATCGGAGACCCAGTACTTC
CDR3 protein: CSARQGSETQYF

clone size: few
D gene: .
V gene: TRBV7-9
J gene: TRBJ1-2
CDR3 DNA: TGTGCCAGCAGCCCCAAGGGACGTGGCTACACCTTC
CDR3 protein: CASSPKGRGYTF

clone size: .
D gene: TRBD1
V gene: TRBV4-3
J gene: TRBJ1-2
CDR3 DNA: TGCGCCAGCAGCCAATCGGACAGGAGACATTTCTATGGCTACACCTTC
CDR3 protein: CASSQSDRRHFYGYTF